This entry features one TCR beta chain sequence. Its target is unknown. The data belong to a study of cytomegalovirus exposure and HLA in healthy donors. Study-level information: The same platform as the approximately 730 first-cohort repertoires was used for the 95 to 150 validation repertoires, a later analysis reported.

Generated by immunoSEQ multiplex PCR, the TCRdb table keeps only in-frame clones and is missing some. The sample consists of 200,000 to 250,000 clones, around 80% of them appearing once. The CDR3 runs to 14 residues. The germline CDR1 and CDR2 sequences are MNHEY and SMNVEV (reference sequence). The germline V and J ends were trimmed by 2 bases and 5 bases, with 13 bases remaining between them. Study observations and caveats: Altogether, 150 to 200 TCR beta chains were recorded as cytomegalovirus-associated.

This TCR came from a woman under 40 in good health and CMV-seropositive. The gene calls are TRBV27 and TRBJ2-7; D gene ambiguous. The sequencing input was PBMCs. CDR3 nucleotide sequence: TGTGCCAGCAGTTTAGGGGTCAGAACGAACGAGCAGTACTTC. Translated, it gives CASSLGVRTNEQYF.